This TCR beta chain was sequenced for a study of blood T cells in healthy people across ages. The CDR3 length is 14 residues. Germline V gene sequence: CDR1 SNHLY, CDR2 FYNNEI. V lost 6 bases to trimming and J lost 0 bases, with 9 bases between them. Together with a sample-barcoded 5' primer, a J-beta primer mix was included in a second PCR lasting roughly 6 to 12 cycles. With 12 random nucleotides, a template-switch adaptor tagged each individual cDNA molecule. TCRdb fed the 5' RACE reads into MiXCR, producing one record per CDR3 protein. The data hold hundreds of thousands of distinct CDR3 sequences, with over 40% observed a single time. Of note for this clonotype: Antigen: not known.

General study results and limits: PBMCs left unsorted prevented a conclusive naive versus antigen-experienced comparison.

The sample consisted of blood. This chain links TRBV2 with TRBJ2-4, with D perhaps given as TRBD1 or TRBD2 (5 bases each). This sequence was found in a woman older than 75 in good health. DNA for the CDR3: TGTGCCAGCAGCACCGGGACAGCCAAAAACATTCAGTACTTC. It yields the protein CASSTGTAKNIQYF. The variable domain in full, with the rest retrieved from reference TRBV2 and TRBJ2-4, is EPEVTQTPSHQVTQMGQEVILRCVPISNHLYFYWYRQILGQKVEFLVSFYNNEISEKSEIFDDQFSVERPDGSNFTLKIRSTKLEDSAMYFCASSTGTAKNIQYFGAGTRLSVL.